This T cell receptor (beta chain) appears in the sequencing data of a study of cytomegalovirus exposure and HLA in healthy donors. Broader study findings: Only CMV serostatus was available as immune exposure information.

Concerning this clone: Its antigen is undetermined.

13 Jbeta primers and 60 Vbeta primers were used for the PCR. Repertoires were generated with immunoSEQ multiplex PCR, while TCRdb's copy carries only in-frame clones and drops some. This repertoire shows more than 90,000 clones, roughly four fifths found once; its top ten account for about 0.5%. The TCR was taken from a man between 25 and 39 years old in good health and CMV-seronegative. Sequenced sample: PBMCs.

The CDR3 is CATSRGPSGEEKLFF. DNA for the CDR3: TGTGCCACCAGCAGAGGCCCCTCAGGGGAGGAAAAACTGTTTTTT. The rearrangement links TRBV15 to TRBJ1-4, with D possibly matching TRBD1 (6 bases). Between the trimmed V and J ends, which lost 1 base and 8 bases, there was a span of 14 bases. CDR3 length: 15 amino acids. Looked up from germline, CDR1 is LNHNV and CDR2 is YYDKDF (reference sequence).